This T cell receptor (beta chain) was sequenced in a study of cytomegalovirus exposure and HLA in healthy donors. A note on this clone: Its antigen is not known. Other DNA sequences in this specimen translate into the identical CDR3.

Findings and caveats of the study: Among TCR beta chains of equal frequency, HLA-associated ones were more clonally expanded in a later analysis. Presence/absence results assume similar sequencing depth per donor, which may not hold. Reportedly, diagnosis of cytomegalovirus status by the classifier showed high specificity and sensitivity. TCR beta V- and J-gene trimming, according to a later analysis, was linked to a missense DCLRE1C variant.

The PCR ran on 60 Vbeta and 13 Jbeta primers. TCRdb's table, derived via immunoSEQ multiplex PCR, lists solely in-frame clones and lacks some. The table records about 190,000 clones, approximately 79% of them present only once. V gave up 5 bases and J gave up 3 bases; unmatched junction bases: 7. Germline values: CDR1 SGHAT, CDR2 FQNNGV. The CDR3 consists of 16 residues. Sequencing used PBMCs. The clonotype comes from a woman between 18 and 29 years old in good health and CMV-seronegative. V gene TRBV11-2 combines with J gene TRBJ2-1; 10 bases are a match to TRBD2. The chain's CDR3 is CASSARLAGVYNEQFF. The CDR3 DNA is TGTGCCAGCAGCGCCCGCCTAGCGGGAGTCTACAATGAGCAGTTCTTC.